These 24 T cell receptor beta chains were sequenced from one sample in a study of a mutant IDH1 vaccine in newly diagnosed glioma. For these TCRs, the target antigens are not known. Documented time point: week 23, last vaccination. It was 300 ug of mutant IDH1 20-mer peptide that made up each vaccine dose, given with topical imiquimod. Data came from immunoSEQ multiplex PCR; TCRdb stores just in-frame clones and leaves some out. The sample has under 45,000 clones, 85% to 95% seen once. The sequencing used PBMCs, collected from a glioma patient whose treatment included an IDH1 peptide vaccine. The receptors here all came from a man aged 45 to 65 with glioma.

The rearrangement joins TRBV11-2 to TRBJ2-1; D is perhaps TRBD1 (5 bases). The CDR3 covers 14 residues. The V gene's germline CDR1 is SGHAT and CDR2 FQNNGV. Trimming removed 5 bases at V and 5 bases at J, with 13 bases between. This CDR3 is CASSLRQINNEQFF. DNA of the CDR3: TGTGCCAGCAGCCTACGACAGATAAACAATGAGCAGTTCTTC.

The chain recombines TRBV6-1 with TRBJ2-7; the match to TRBD1 covers 8 bases. Losses at the gene ends were 8 bases for V and 2 bases for J; bases not matched to a gene: 5. Germline V gene lookup returns CDR1 MNHNS and CDR2 SASEGT. The CDR3 consists of 13 residues. CDR3 region: CASGRQGTYEQYF. The CDR3 coding sequence is TGTGCCAGCGGACGACAGGGGACCTACGAGCAGTACTTC.

V gene TRBV18 combines with J gene TRBJ2-4; 9 nucleotides agree with TRBD1. CDR3 length equals 17 residues. After removal of 9 bases from V and 0 bases from J, the junction contained 12 bases not matched to a gene. In germline, CDR1 is KGHSH, CDR2 LQKENI. The CDR3 bases are TGTGCCAGACAGCCGACAGGGGGTGGATTAGCCAAAAACATTCAGTACTTC. This encodes CARQPTGGGLAKNIQYF.

This chain joins TRBV30 and TRBJ2-7; TRBD2 agrees at 7 bases. The V gene's germline CDR1 is GTSNPN and CDR2 SVGIG (reference sequence). The length of the CDR3 is 13 residues. J was trimmed by 1 base and V by 4 bases; bases with no gene match: 4. CDR3 nucleotides: TGTGCCTGGACACACGGGGGGTCCTACGAGCAGTACTTC. It specifies CAWTHGGSYEQYF.

V gene TRBV7-9 combines with J gene TRBJ2-7, with 9 bases that match TRBD1. After removal of 4 bases from V and 3 bases from J, the junction contained 7 bases not matched to a gene. The CDR3 loop spans 15 amino acids. CDR1 is SEHNR and CDR2 is FQNEAQ in the germline V gene (reference sequence). CDR3 in amino acids: CASSSPGQGGYEQYF. The DNA for the CDR3 is TGTGCCAGCAGCTCCCCGGGACAGGGAGGCTACGAGCAGTACTTC.

This clone is a singleton in its sample. This chain links TRBV18 with TRBJ1-1; D ambiguous. Germline assignment: CDR1 KGHSH and CDR2 LQKENI. The V and J ends lost 2 bases and 5 bases respectively, with 9 bases between them. The CDR3 has 13 residues. The CDR3 DNA follows: TGTGCCAGCTCACCAGTGACGATGACTGAAGCTTTCTTT. It codes for CASSPVTMTEAFF. Looking up the rest from reference TRBV18 and TRBJ1-1 gives the full variable domain: NAGVMQNPRHLVRRRGQEARLRCSPMKGHSHVYWYRQLPEEGLKFMVYLQKENIIDESGMPKERFSAEFPKEGPSILRIQQVVRGDSAAYFCASSPVTMTEAFFGQGTRLTVV.

V and J are TRBV10-3 and TRBJ1-4, with D tentatively TRBD1 (5 bases). This CDR3 comprises 15 residues. Germline assignment: CDR1 ENHRY and CDR2 SYGVKD. The ends were cut back, 4 bases at V and 7 bases at J, with 16 bases in the middle. Here the CDR3 DNA reads TGTGCCATCAGTGTCTCGTTGGGGCATACTGAAAAACTGTTTTTT. Translation gives CAISVSLGHTEKLFF.

This clone was observed a single time. The chain combines TRBV7-8 with TRBJ1-3; 8 bases are a match to TRBD1. Germline CDR1 is SGHVS and CDR2 is FQNEAQ. The CDR3 loop spans 13 amino acids. V was clipped by 10 bases and J by 2 bases; unmatched bases: 4. CDR3: CAISDRAGNTIYF. The CDR3 DNA is TGTGCCATATCGGACAGGGCTGGAAACACCATATATTTT.

The chain joins TRBV5-4 to TRBJ2-1, with D maybe TRBD2 (6 bases). V was cut by 3 bases and J by 4 bases, with 14 bases left in between. Germline V gives CDR1 SGHNT, CDR2 YYREEE (reference sequence). This CDR3 is built from 15 residues. CDR3 sequence: CASSYSRGRYNEQFF. In DNA, the CDR3 is TGTGCCAGCAGCTACTCGCGAGGGAGGTACAATGAGCAGTTCTTC. Complete variable domain (other parts from reference TRBV5-4 and TRBJ2-1): ETGVTQSPTHLIKTRGQQVTLRCSSQSGHNTVSWYQQALGQGPQFIFQYYREEENGRGNFPPRFSGLQFPNYSSELNVNALELDDSALYLCASSYSRGRYNEQFFGPGTRLTVL.

V usage is TRBV9 and J usage is TRBJ2-6; no reliable D call. The CDR3 runs 17 residues. V lost 0 bases and J lost 0, with 10 bases in between. The germline gives CDR1 SGDLS, CDR2 YYNGEE. CDR3 sequence (DNA): TGTGCCAGCAGCGTAGCTAGTCAGGTCTCTGGGGCCAACGTCCTGACTTTC. Translated, it gives CASSVASQVSGANVLTF.

The chain recombines TRBV30 with TRBJ2-7; no firm D call. Germline-derived CDR1 and CDR2 are GTSNPN and SVGIG (reference sequence). The CDR3 totals 11 residues. V was shortened by 1 base and J by 5 bases, with 6 bases between the two germline ends. The CDR3 DNA follows: TGTGCCTGGAGTGGAAATAACGAGCAGTACTTC. Its translation is CAWSGNNEQYF.

This chain uses TRBV2 with TRBJ1-1; 7 nucleotides match TRBD1. The CDR3 consists of 15 residues. The V and J ends lost 2 bases and 2 bases, in that order; junction bases with no gene match: 5. Germline V gives CDR1 SNHLY, CDR2 FYNNEI. The CDR3 sequence is CASSETTGRNTEAFF. The CDR3 region has the DNA TGTGCCAGCAGTGAAACGACAGGGAGAAACACTGAAGCTTTCTTT.

The V and J genes are TRBV19 and TRBJ1-5; no clear D. In germline, CDR1 is LNHDA, CDR2 SQIVND (reference sequence). The CDR3 sequence is 11 residues long. V shed 2 bases and J shed 11 bases, with 7 bases lying between them. CDR3 loop: CASSIYGAQHF. In nucleotides, the CDR3 is TGTGCCAGTAGTATATATGGGGCCCAGCATTTT. The full variable domain, its missing parts supplied by reference TRBV19 and TRBJ1-5, is DGGITQSPKYLFRKEGQNVTLSCEQNLNHDAMYWYRQDPGQGLRLIYYSQIVNDFQKGDIAEGYSVSREKKESFPLTVTSAQKNPTAFYLCASSIYGAQHFGDGTRLSIL.

V and J are TRBV7-2 and TRBJ1-5; a weak D match, TRBD1 (6 bases). CDR3 length: 15 residues. The V end was cut by 5 bases, the J end by 1 base, with 12 bases between. Germline CDR1 reads SGHTA; CDR2 reads FQGNSA. CDR3 sequence reads: CASSPGHSSNQPQHF. CDR3 sequence (DNA): TGTGCCAGCAGCCCGGGACACTCAAGCAATCAGCCCCAGCATTTT. The variable domain in full, with the rest retrieved from reference TRBV7-2 and TRBJ1-5, is GAGVSQSPSNKVTEKGKDVELRCDPISGHTALYWYRQSLGQGLEFLIYFQGNSAPDKSGLPSDRFSAERTGGSVSTLTIQRTQQEDSAVYLCASSPGHSSNQPQHFGDGTRLSIL.

The rearrangement joins TRBV30 to TRBJ2-7; D unresolved. The CDR3 loop spans 12 amino acids. Germline assignment: CDR1 GTSNPN and CDR2 SVGIG (reference sequence). The germline V and J ends were trimmed by 2 bases and 4 bases, with 9 bases remaining between them. The CDR3 region is CAWSTGAYEQYF. For the CDR3, the DNA is TGTGCCTGGAGTACGGGCGCGTACGAGCAGTACTTC.

As concerns this clone: The junction does not match germline at one end; this may be a read error. The CDR3 DNA reads as TGTGCCAGCAACTTGGGAGGCTCTGGAAACACCATATATTTT. It is translated as CASNLGGSGNTIYF. The genes are TRBV5-5 and TRBJ1-3; D uncertain. Per germline, CDR1 SGHKS and CDR2 YYEKEE (reference sequence). CDR3 length: 14 residues.

This sequence joins TRBV28 and TRBJ1-2, with D perhaps matching TRBD1 (5 bases). Germline V gene sequence: CDR1 MDHEN, CDR2 SYDVKM. V was trimmed by 5 bases and J by 4 bases, leaving 11 bases between them. There are 13 residues in the CDR3. The chain's CDR3 is CASSRRQTYGYTF. For the CDR3, the DNA is TGTGCCAGCAGTCGCCGACAGACCTATGGCTACACCTTC.

The chain uses TRBV6-5 and TRBJ1-4, with 9 nucleotides matching TRBD1. This CDR3 has 14 residues. The germline V gene encodes CDR1 MNHEY and CDR2 SVGAGI. J gave up 7 bases and V 5 bases, and 5 bases lay outside the gene matches. The CDR3 nucleotides read TGTGCCAGCAGTCCCGACAGGGGGAGTGAAAAACTGTTTTTT. Translation gives CASSPDRGSEKLFF.

The gene calls are TRBV28 and TRBJ1-2, with a tentative D call TRBD1 (5 bases). Germline V lookup: CDR1 MDHEN, CDR2 SYDVKM. The V end was cut by 7 bases, the J end by 5 bases, with 20 bases between. The CDR3 extends over 15 amino acids. The CDR3 reads CASISKGRWRYGYTF. CDR3 nucleotides: TGTGCCAGCATCTCTAAGGGGCGCTGGAGGTATGGCTACACCTTC.

The chain joins TRBV6-1 to TRBJ1-5, with 7 bases identical to TRBD1. V gave up 0 bases and J gave up 7 bases; unmatched junction bases: 6. CDR3 length equals 15 residues. Germline values: CDR1 MNHNS, CDR2 SASEGT. Here the CDR3 DNA reads TGTGCCAGCAGTGAAGCCGCCGGGACAGCCCAGCCCCAGCATTTT. It codes for CASSEAAGTAQPQHF.

This chain joins TRBV9 and TRBJ2-3, with 8 positions matching TRBD1. The germline V gene encodes CDR1 SGDLS and CDR2 YYNGEE. The CDR3 loop spans 16 amino acids. Losses at the gene ends were 0 bases for V and 0 bases for J; bases not matched to a gene: 3. CDR3 sequence (DNA): TGTGCCAGCAGCGTAGTTTGGACAGGGAGCACAGATACGCAGTATTTT. Amino acids: CASSVVWTGSTDTQYF.

The chain combines TRBV7-2 with TRBJ2-3, with 8 bases aligning to TRBD2. CDR3 length: 18 residues. V trimming: 7 bases; J trimming: 0 bases; junction bases outside the gene matches: 15. CDR1 SGHTA and CDR2 FQGNSA come from the germline V gene. CDR3 nucleotide sequence: TGTGCCAGCACCCCTAATGGAAAGCGGGGGCACAGCACAGATACGCAGTATTTT. Translation gives CASTPNGKRGHSTDTQYF.

The rearrangement uses TRBV6-6 and TRBJ1-2, with D tentatively TRBD1 (6 bases). Germline-derived CDR1 and CDR2 are MNHNY and SVGAGI (reference sequence). The germline V and J ends were trimmed by 10 bases and 7 bases, with 25 bases remaining between them. This CDR3 has 15 residues. The CDR3, as DNA: TGTGCCACCCCGAACACGACAGGACGGGGTCTTGGCTACACCTTC. As protein: CATPNTTGRGLGYTF.

The gene calls are TRBV18 and TRBJ2-7; D is undetermined. Trimming pared 2 bases from V and 6 bases from J, leaving 11 bases between. CDR1 is KGHSH and CDR2 is LQKENI in the germline V gene. The CDR3 runs 13 residues. CDR3: CASSPTDIGEQYF. In nucleotides, the CDR3 is TGTGCCAGCTCACCAACAGACATCGGCGAGCAGTACTTC.